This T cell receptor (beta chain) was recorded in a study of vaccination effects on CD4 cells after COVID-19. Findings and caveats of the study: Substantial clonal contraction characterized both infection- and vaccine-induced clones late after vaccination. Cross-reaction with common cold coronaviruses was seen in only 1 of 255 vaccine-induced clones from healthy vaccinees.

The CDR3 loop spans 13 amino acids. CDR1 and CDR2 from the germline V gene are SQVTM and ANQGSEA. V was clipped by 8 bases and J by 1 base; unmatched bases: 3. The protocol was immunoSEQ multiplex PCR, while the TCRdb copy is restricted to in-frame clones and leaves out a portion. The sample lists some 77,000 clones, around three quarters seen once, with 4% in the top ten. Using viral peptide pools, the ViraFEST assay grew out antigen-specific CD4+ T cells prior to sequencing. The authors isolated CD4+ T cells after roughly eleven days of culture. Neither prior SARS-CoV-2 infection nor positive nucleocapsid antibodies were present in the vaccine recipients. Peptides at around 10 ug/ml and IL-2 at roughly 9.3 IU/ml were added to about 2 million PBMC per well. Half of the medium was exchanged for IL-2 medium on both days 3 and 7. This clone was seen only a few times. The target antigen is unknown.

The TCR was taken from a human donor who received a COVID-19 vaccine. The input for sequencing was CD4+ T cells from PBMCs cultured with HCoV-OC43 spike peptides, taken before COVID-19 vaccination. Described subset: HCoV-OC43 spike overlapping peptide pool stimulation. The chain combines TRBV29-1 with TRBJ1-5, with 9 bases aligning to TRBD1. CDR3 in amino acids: CSHGTGSNQPQHF. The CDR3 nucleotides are TGCAGCCACGGGACAGGGAGCAATCAGCCCCAGCATTTT.